Given below is one T cell receptor beta chain in context. Its antigen is as yet unknown. Losses at the gene ends were 6 bases for V and 11 bases for J; bases not matched to a gene: 16. The germline V gene encodes CDR1 MDHEN and CDR2 SYDVKM. This CDR3 spans 15 amino acids. The data were produced by immunoSEQ multiplex PCR, yet TCRdb's version contains in-frame clones alone and is incomplete. The table includes about 36,000 clones, 78% detected once. This sample stems from a study of OX40 agonist ivuxolimab in advanced cancers. General observations from the study: CD4+ and CD8+ blood T cells expanded clonally by week 6 at 0.1 to 3.0 mg/kg. On average, CD8+ T cells showed a greater number of expanded clones than CD4+.

This specimen consisted of CD4+ or CD8+ T cells sorted from blood, obtained in a trial of the OX40 agonist ivuxolimab. The chain combines TRBV28 with TRBJ2-3; 8 positions agree with TRBD2. This sequence was found in an adult with an advanced solid tumor such as melanoma, head and neck, liver or kidney cancer. CDR3: CASSGTSPGNWGQYF. CDR3 nucleotides: TGTGCCAGCAGCGGGACTAGTCCGGGGAACTGGGGGCAGTATTTT.